The 3 T cell receptor beta chains listed next were all sequenced from one sample in a study of Graves' ophthalmopathy and Graves' hyperthyroidism. RNA transcripts were the template, and TCR beta CDR3 regions were amplified from them. HTBI primers were used in a first-round RT-PCR, which preceded a second-round multiplex PCR. TCRdb analysed the multiplex PCR reads with MiXCR anew, one entry per CDR3 protein. The sample consists of a few hundred thousand distinct CDR3 sequences, more than 20% of them appearing once. Sequences were obtained from peripheral blood. The receptors were gathered from a woman younger than 30 with stable Graves' hyperthyroidism.

This clonotype was observed many times. The rearrangement joins TRBV5-1 to TRBJ2-7; a weak D match, TRBD1 (6 bases). Germline values: CDR1 SGHRS, CDR2 YFSETQ. The V end was cut by 4 bases, the J end by 5 bases, with 16 bases between. The CDR3 totals 14 residues. CDR3 DNA: TGCGCCAGCAGCATACAGGGTAGTCCCAACGAGCAGTACTTC. The encoded protein is CASSIQGSPNEQYF.

This clonotype was counted at least ten times. The chain carries TRBV15 and TRBJ1-5; possibly TRBD1 for D (5 bases). Germline V CDR1 and CDR2: LNHNV, YYDKDF (reference sequence). V lost 0 bases to trimming and J lost 10 bases, with 13 bases between them. CDR3 length: 14 amino acids. CDR3 sequence (DNA): TGTGCCACCAGCAGAGATGGGGGGGTGATTCCCCAGCATTTT. Its protein product is CATSRDGGVIPQHF. Full variable domain (rest looked up from reference TRBV15 and TRBJ1-5): DAMVIQNPRYQVTQFGKPVTLSCSQTLNHNVMYWYQQKSSQAPKLLFHYYDKDFNNEADTPDNFQSRRPNTSFCFLDIRSPGLGDTAMYLCATSRDGGVIPQHFGDGTRLSIL.

The gene calls are TRBV20-1 and TRBJ2-5, with D possibly being TRBD2 (5 bases). Germline V gene sequence: CDR1 DFQATT, CDR2 SNEGSKA (reference sequence). CDR3 length: 15 residues. The V end was cut by 1 base, the J end by 1 base, with 13 bases between. The CDR3 nucleotides read TGCAGTGCTAGAGGTGTACGGGAACCCCAAGAGACCCAGTACTTC. Its protein is CSARGVREPQETQYF.